Below are 26 T cell receptor beta chains sequenced from a single sample in a study of cytomegalovirus exposure and HLA in healthy donors. The PCR used 60 Vbeta and 13 Jbeta primers. Produced via immunoSEQ multiplex PCR; TCRdb's table is partial and in-frame only. The sample consists of about 93,000 clones, about 80% of them appearing once. Sequenced: PBMCs. These receptors all stem from a man between 25 and 39 years old in good health and CMV-seronegative.

Here the CDR3 reads CASSADSSPLHF. The CDR3 nucleotides are TGTGCCAGCAGCGCGGATTCGTCACCCCTCCACTTT. V is TRBV2 and J is TRBJ1-6; D ambiguous. The CDR3 is 12 amino acids. V was shortened by 6 bases and J by 10 bases, with 10 bases between the two germline ends. The germline V gene has CDR1 SNHLY and CDR2 FYNNEI.

The chain recombines TRBV7-9 with TRBJ2-1; 11 bases are shared with TRBD2. The CDR3 is 14 residues long. Germline values: CDR1 SEHNR, CDR2 FQNEAQ (reference sequence). With 4 bases clipped from V and 7 bases from J, the junction kept 3 bases outside the gene matches. The CDR3 DNA sequence: TGTGCCAGCAGCTCTTCTAGCGGGGGGAATGAGCAGTTCTTC. This encodes CASSSSSGGNEQFF.

The chain carries TRBV10-2 and TRBJ1-1; D perhaps matches TRBD1 (6 bases). Per germline, CDR1 WSHSY and CDR2 SAAADI. The CDR3 has 15 amino acids. The germline V and J ends were trimmed by 5 bases and 3 bases, with 16 bases remaining between them. The CDR3 DNA is TGCGCCAGCAGTCCGAGCAGGGGCCTGGACACTGAAGCTTTCTTT. Translation gives CASSPSRGLDTEAFF.

J is TRBJ1-4 and V is TRBV11-3; D might be TRBD1 (5 bases). The CDR3 consists of 16 residues. Germline CDR1 and CDR2: SGHNT and YENEEA. V lost 0 bases and J 8 bases, leaving 16 bases between the germline ends. The CDR3 spells CASSLDLFGGNEKLFF. For the CDR3, the DNA is TGTGCCAGCAGCTTAGATCTTTTCGGGGGGAACGAAAAACTGTTTTTT.

This clone has just one count. The J gene is TRBJ2-7, the V gene TRBV11-2, with 8 bases lining up with TRBD1. The CDR3 has 13 residues. V was clipped by 1 base and J by 4 bases; unmatched bases: 0. Germline CDR1 reads SGHAT; CDR2 reads FQNNGV. The CDR3 loop reads CASSLGTGYEQYF. In DNA form, the CDR3 reads TGTGCCAGCAGCTTAGGGACAGGGTACGAGCAGTACTTC.

For this clone: The sample holds other DNA sequences that translate to the same CDR3. The chain carries TRBV7-8 and TRBJ2-7, with D possibly TRBD1 on 5 matching bases. Trimming pared 5 bases from V and 1 base from J, leaving 12 bases between. The CDR3 sequence is 14 residues long. Germline lookup yields CDR1 SGHVS and CDR2 FQNEAQ. The CDR3 is CASSLQAGSYEQYV. Written as DNA, the CDR3 is TGTGCCAGCAGCCTACAAGCAGGGTCCTACGAGCAGTACGTC.

V is TRBV2 and J is TRBJ2-1, with D tentatively TRBD2 (6 bases). The CDR3 covers 21 residues. Trimming cost V 3 bases and J 0 bases, with 27 bases left between them. Germline V gene lookup returns CDR1 SNHLY and CDR2 FYNNEI. CDR3 loop: CASSDPGEAGDSSASYNEQFF. CDR3 sequence (DNA): TGTGCCAGCAGTGACCCGGGGGAAGCGGGCGACTCGTCGGCCTCCTACAATGAGCAGTTCTTC.

The chain recombines TRBV7-9 with TRBJ1-1, with 10 bases identical to TRBD1. The length of the CDR3 is 16 residues. The junction had 7 bases not matched to a gene; V was cut back by 5 bases and J by 1 base. Germline V gives CDR1 SEHNR, CDR2 FQNEAQ (reference sequence). The CDR3 loop is CASSLRQGAPNTEAFF. The DNA of the CDR3 is TGTGCCAGCAGCCTACGACAGGGGGCCCCGAACACTGAAGCTTTCTTT.

The V and J genes are TRBV9 and TRBJ2-3; D is perhaps TRBD2 (6 bases). Germline V lookup: CDR1 SGDLS, CDR2 YYNGEE. The CDR3 extends over 14 amino acids. V gave up 3 bases and J gave up 6 bases, with 14 bases separating them. For the CDR3, the DNA is TGTGCCAGCAGCGGGGGGGAGACTCTGGATACGCAGTATTTT. This codes for CASSGGETLDTQYF.

The rearrangement links TRBV15 to TRBJ1-2; the match to TRBD1 covers 8 bases. CDR3 size: 13 residues. J was trimmed by 8 bases and V by 0 bases; bases with no gene match: 2. CDR1 and CDR2 (germline): LNHNV, YYDKDF (reference sequence). CDR3 nucleotide sequence: TGTGCCACCAGCAGAGATCGGGACAGGGGCTACACCTTC. The encoded protein is CATSRDRDRGYTF.

The chain employs TRBV6-6 and TRBJ2-7; tentatively, D is TRBD1 (5 bases). CDR1 is MNHNY, CDR2 SVGAGI, per germline (reference sequence). Trimming pared 6 bases from V and 6 bases from J, leaving 15 bases between. This CDR3 is 13 amino acids long. CDR3 protein: CASRPTTASEQYV. As DNA, the CDR3 is TGTGCCAGCAGGCCCACGACAGCGAGCGAGCAGTACGTC.

Written as DNA, the CDR3 is TGTGCCAGCAGAATACTTGGAGGGACTGAAGCTTTCTTT. Translated: CASRILGGTEAFF. The V gene is TRBV14, the J gene TRBJ1-1; no clear D gene. This CDR3 comprises 13 residues. The V gene's germline CDR1 is SGHDN and CDR2 FVKESK. The germline V and J ends were trimmed by 6 bases and 5 bases, with 13 bases remaining between them. The whole variable domain, filled in from reference TRBV14 and TRBJ1-1, reads EAGVTQFPSHSVIEKGQTVTLRCDPISGHDNLYWYRRVMGKEIKFLLHFVKESKQDESGMPNNRFLAERTGGTYSTLKVQPAELEDSGVYFCASRILGGTEAFFGQGTRLTVV.

The V gene is TRBV2, the J gene TRBJ1-2; D not resolved. V lost 3 bases and J 0 bases, leaving 11 bases between the germline ends. CDR3 size: 15 residues. In germline, CDR1 is SNHLY, CDR2 FYNNEI. The CDR3: CASSEIVSSNYGYTF. In DNA, the CDR3 is TGTGCCAGCAGTGAGATCGTGAGCTCTAACTATGGCTACACCTTC.

J is TRBJ2-1 and V is TRBV7-9, with D perhaps TRBD1 (6 bases). Trimming stripped 4 bases from V and 2 bases from J, with 15 bases between. CDR3 size: 16 residues. Germline V gene sequence: CDR1 SEHNR, CDR2 FQNEAQ (reference sequence). CDR3 nucleotides: TGTGCCAGCAGCTCCCGACAGGTGAAAACCTACAATGAGCAGTTCTTC. Protein product: CASSSRQVKTYNEQFF.

The chain joins TRBV28 to TRBJ2-5, with 10 bases aligning to TRBD2. CDR1 is MDHEN and CDR2 is SYDVKM in the germline V gene. V was pared by 10 bases and J by 4 bases, with 6 bases of the junction left unmatched. The CDR3 extends over 13 amino acids. CDR3 sequence (DNA): TGTGCCACCCCCCTAGCGGGAGCAGAGACCCAGTACTTC. As protein: CATPLAGAETQYF.

V and J are TRBV2 and TRBJ1-2, with D tentatively TRBD1 (5 bases). With 7 bases removed from V and 3 bases from J, the gap between germline ends came to 12 bases. This CDR3 has 13 residues. CDR1 is SNHLY, CDR2 FYNNEI, per germline. In DNA form, the CDR3 reads TGTGCCAGCACGGGGGGAACAGACTATGGCTACACCTTC. Translated, it gives CASTGGTDYGYTF.

The chain combines TRBV7-3 with TRBJ1-1; D may be TRBD1 (5 bases). Looked up from germline, CDR1 is SGHTA and CDR2 is FQGTGA. Trimming stripped 5 bases from V and 0 bases from J, with 10 bases between. This CDR3 is built from 14 residues. CDR3 protein: CASSPGQMNTEAFF. For the CDR3, the DNA is TGTGCCAGCAGCCCAGGACAAATGAACACTGAAGCTTTCTTT.

The V gene is TRBV5-1, the J gene TRBJ2-3, with 14 bases matching TRBD2. From germline, CDR1 is SGHRS and CDR2 YFSETQ. Trimming took 3 bases from V and 4 from J; bases not matched to a gene: 7. CDR3 length: 17 amino acids. The CDR3 nucleotides read TGCGCCAGCAGCTACCTGGGACTAGCGGGAGCGGCAGATACGCAGTATTTT. Residues: CASSYLGLAGAADTQYF.

This clone was seen more than once but under ten times. The J gene is TRBJ1-1, the V gene TRBV5-1; no firm D call. The V gene's germline CDR1 is SGHRS and CDR2 YFSETQ. Trimming cost V 0 bases and J 1 base, with 13 bases left between them. This CDR3 has 16 amino acids. CDR3 loop: CASSLGSTRGNTEAFF. The CDR3 DNA sequence: TGCGCCAGCAGCTTGGGGTCAACACGGGGGAACACTGAAGCTTTCTTT. The whole variable domain, remainder taken from reference TRBV5-1 and TRBJ1-1, is KAGVTQTPRYLIKTRGQQVTLSCSPISGHRSVSWYQQTPGQGLQFLFEYFSETQRNKGNFPGRFSGRQFSNSRSEMNVSTLELGDSALYLCASSLGSTRGNTEAFFGQGTRLTVV.

This clone showed up just once. V gene TRBV27 combines with J gene TRBJ2-7; 10 bases match TRBD2. The trim removed 6 bases at V and 4 bases at J, leaving 6 bases unmatched. This CDR3 region has 14 residues. Germline V gives CDR1 MNHEY, CDR2 SMNVEV (reference sequence). CDR3 coding DNA: TGTGCCAGCAGCTCACTAGCGGGGAATTACGAGCAGTACTTC. It translates to CASSSLAGNYEQYF.

The rearrangement uses TRBV20-1 and TRBJ2-7; TRBD1 matches at 8 bases. This CDR3 region has 11 residues. Germline CDR1 DFQATT, CDR2 SNEGSKA (reference sequence). V lost 5 bases to trimming and J lost 6 bases; unmatched junction nucleotides: 3. The CDR3 DNA follows: TGCAGTGCTCAGGACAGGGTCGAGCAGTACTTC. Its protein is CSAQDRVEQYF.

J is TRBJ1-2 and V is TRBV23-1, with no clear D. TRBV23-1 is noted as an ORF with a role that remains uncertain. This CDR3 is built from 13 residues. V was cut by 1 base and J by 10 bases, with 13 bases left in between. The CDR3 sequence: CASSQYGECDYTF. CDR3 DNA sequence: TGCGCCAGCAGTCAATACGGGGAATGCGACTACACCTTC.

In DNA, the CDR3 is TGTGCCTACCGGGCGGGAGGGCTGACAGATACGCAGTATTTT. Its translation: CAYRAGGLTDTQYF. V and J are TRBV10-3 and TRBJ2-3, with TRBD2 identical over 9 bases. V gave up 11 bases and J gave up 3 bases; unmatched junction bases: 9. CDR3 length equals 14 residues. CDR1 and CDR2 (germline): ENHRY, SYGVKD.

The rearrangement uses TRBV9 and TRBJ2-3; D unclear. CDR1 is SGDLS, CDR2 YYNGEE, per germline. CDR3 length equals 13 residues. Trimming took off 0 bases at V and 5 bases at J, with 7 bases between the two ends. CDR3 region: CASSVVFRDTQYF. CDR3 bases: TGTGCCAGCAGCGTAGTCTTTAGAGATACGCAGTATTTT.

This clone was detected a few times. The chain has TRBV6-1 and TRBJ2-7; TRBD1 agrees at 9 bases. CDR1 MNHNS and CDR2 SASEGT come from the germline V gene. Unmatched junction bases numbered 2, after V lost 7 bases and J lost 1 base. This CDR3 contains 13 residues. CDR3 in amino acids: CASNRGLSYEQYV. CDR3 in DNA: TGTGCCAGCAACAGGGGGCTTTCCTACGAGCAGTACGTC.

The chain combines TRBV7-3 with TRBJ2-7; 9 nucleotides match TRBD1. This CDR3 contains 14 residues. Trimming took 0 bases from V and 5 from J; bases not matched to a gene: 2. The germline V gene has CDR1 SGHTA and CDR2 FQGTGA. In DNA, the CDR3 is TGTGCCAGCAGCTTAACCGGGACAGGGAACGAGCAGTACTTC. Protein: CASSLTGTGNEQYF.